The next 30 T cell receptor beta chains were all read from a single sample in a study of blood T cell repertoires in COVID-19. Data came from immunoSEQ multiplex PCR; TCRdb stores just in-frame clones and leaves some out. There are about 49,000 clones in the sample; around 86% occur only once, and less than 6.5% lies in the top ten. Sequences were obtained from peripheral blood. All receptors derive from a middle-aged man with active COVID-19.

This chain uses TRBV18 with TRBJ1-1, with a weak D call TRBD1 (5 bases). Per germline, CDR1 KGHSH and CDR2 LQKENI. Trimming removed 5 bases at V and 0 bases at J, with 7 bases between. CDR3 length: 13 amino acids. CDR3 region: CASSSTVNTEAFF. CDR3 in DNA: TGTGCCAGCTCATCGACAGTGAACACTGAAGCTTTCTTT.

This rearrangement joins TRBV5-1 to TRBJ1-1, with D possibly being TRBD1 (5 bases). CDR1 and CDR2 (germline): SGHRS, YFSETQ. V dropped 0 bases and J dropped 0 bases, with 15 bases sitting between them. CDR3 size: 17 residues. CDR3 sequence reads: CASSLASYGGMNTEAFF. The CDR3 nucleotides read TGCGCCAGCAGCTTGGCGTCTTATGGGGGGATGAACACTGAAGCTTTCTTT.

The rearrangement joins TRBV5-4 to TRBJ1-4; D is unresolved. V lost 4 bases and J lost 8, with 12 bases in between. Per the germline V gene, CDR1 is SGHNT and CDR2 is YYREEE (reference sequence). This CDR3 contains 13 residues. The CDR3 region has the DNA TGTGCCAGCAGCCAAAACTCTAGGGAAAAACTGTTTTTT. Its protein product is CASSQNSREKLFF.

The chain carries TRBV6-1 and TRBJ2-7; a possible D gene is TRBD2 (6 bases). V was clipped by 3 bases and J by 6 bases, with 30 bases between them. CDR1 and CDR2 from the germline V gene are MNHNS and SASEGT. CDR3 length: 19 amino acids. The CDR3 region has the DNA TGTGCCAGCAGTGAGTTCGACCCACGGCCCCCGGGACTGGGGGGCGAGCAGTACTTC. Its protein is CASSEFDPRPPGLGGEQYF.

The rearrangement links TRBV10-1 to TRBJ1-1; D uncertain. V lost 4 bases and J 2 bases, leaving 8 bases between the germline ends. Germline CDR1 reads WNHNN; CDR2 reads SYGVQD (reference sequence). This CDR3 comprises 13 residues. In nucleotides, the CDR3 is TGCGCCAGCAGTGTAATGGCCAACACTGAAGCTTTCTTT. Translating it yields CASSVMANTEAFF.

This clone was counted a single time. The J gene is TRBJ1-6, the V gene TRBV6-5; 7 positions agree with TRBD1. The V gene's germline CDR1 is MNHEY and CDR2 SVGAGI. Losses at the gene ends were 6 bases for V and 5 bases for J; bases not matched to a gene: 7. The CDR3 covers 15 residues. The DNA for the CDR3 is TGTGCCAGCAGAAACCCAGGGGGAGATAATTCACCCCTCCACTTT. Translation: CASRNPGGDNSPLHF.

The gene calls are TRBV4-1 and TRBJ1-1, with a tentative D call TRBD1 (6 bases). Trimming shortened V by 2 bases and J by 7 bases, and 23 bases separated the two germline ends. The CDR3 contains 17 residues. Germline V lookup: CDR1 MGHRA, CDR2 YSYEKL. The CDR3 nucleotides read TGCGCCAGCAGCCAATCTCCAGGGGTCGAACTCCCGGTTGAAGCTTTCTTT. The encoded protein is CASSQSPGVELPVEAFF.

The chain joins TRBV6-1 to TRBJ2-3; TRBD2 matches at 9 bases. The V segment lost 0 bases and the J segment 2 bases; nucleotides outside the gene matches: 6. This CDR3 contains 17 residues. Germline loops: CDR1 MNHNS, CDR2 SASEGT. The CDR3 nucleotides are TGTGCCAGCAGTGAAGCCACGACTAGCGGATTCACAGATACGCAGTATTTT. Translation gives CASSEATTSGFTDTQYF.

The CDR3 nucleotides are TGCGCCACCCAGCCCAATGCGGGAATGGGGGATACGCAGTATTTT. Translation: CATQPNAGMGDTQYF. The chain couples TRBV5-1 to TRBJ2-3; D perhaps matches TRBD2 (6 bases). CDR1 is SGHRS, CDR2 YFSETQ, per germline. Trimming stripped 9 bases from V and 6 bases from J, with 23 bases between. CDR3 length equals 15 residues.

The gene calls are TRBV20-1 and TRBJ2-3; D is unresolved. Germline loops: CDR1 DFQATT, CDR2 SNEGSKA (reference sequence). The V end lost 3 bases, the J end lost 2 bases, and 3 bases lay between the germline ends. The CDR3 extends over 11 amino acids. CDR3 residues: CSASYTDTQYF. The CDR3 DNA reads TGCAGTGCTAGCTACACAGATACGCAGTATTTT.

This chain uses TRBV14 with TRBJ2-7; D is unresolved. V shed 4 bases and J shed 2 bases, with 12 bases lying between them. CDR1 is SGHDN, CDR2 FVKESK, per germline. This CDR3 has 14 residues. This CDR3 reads CASSLMVGPYEQYF. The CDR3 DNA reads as TGTGCCAGCAGCCTTATGGTGGGCCCCTACGAGCAGTACTTC.

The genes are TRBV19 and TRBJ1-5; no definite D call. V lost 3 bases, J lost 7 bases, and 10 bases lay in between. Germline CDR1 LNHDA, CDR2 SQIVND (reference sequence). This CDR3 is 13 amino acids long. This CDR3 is CASSIEGNQPQHF. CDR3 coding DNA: TGTGCCAGTAGTATTGAGGGAAACCAGCCCCAGCATTTT.

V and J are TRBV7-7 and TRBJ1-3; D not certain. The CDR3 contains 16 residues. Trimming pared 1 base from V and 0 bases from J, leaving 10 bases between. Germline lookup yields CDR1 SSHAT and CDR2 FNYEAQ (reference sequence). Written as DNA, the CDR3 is TGTGCCAGCAGCTTAGGTCCCCCGAGCTCTGGAAACACCATATATTTT. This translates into CASSLGPPSSGNTIYF.

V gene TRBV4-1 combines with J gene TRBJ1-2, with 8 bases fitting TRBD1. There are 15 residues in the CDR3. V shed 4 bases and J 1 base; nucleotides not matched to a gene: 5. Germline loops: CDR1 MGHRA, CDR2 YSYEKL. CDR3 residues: CASSPGQGLNYGYTF. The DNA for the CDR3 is TGCGCCAGCAGCCCCGGACAGGGACTTAACTATGGCTACACCTTC.

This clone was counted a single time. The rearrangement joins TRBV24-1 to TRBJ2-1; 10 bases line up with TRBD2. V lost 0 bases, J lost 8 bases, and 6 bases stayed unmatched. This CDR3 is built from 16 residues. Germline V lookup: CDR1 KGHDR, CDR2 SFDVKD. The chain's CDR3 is CATSDLALAGKDEQFF. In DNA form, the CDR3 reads TGTGCCACCAGTGATTTGGCACTAGCGGGAAAAGATGAGCAGTTCTTC.

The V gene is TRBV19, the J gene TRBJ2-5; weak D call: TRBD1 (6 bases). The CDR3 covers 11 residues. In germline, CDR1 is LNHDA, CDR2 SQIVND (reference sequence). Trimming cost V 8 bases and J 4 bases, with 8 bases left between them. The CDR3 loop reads CASQGGETQYF. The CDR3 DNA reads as TGTGCCAGTCAAGGGGGAGAGACCCAGTACTTC.

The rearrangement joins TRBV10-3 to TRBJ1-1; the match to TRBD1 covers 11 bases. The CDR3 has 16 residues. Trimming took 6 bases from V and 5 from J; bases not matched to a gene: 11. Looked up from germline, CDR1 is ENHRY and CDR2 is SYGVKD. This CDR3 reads CAISTGTGGIGTEAFF. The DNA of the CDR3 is TGTGCCATCAGCACCGGGACAGGGGGAATTGGGACTGAAGCTTTCTTT.

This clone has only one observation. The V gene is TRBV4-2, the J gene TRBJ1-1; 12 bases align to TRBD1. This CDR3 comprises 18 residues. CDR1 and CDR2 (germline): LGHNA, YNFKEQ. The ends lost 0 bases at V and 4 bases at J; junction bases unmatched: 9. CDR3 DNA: TGTGCCAGCAGCCAAGATGAGGGGACAGGGGGCGGAGGCACTGAAGCTTTCTTT. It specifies CASSQDEGTGGGGTEAFF.

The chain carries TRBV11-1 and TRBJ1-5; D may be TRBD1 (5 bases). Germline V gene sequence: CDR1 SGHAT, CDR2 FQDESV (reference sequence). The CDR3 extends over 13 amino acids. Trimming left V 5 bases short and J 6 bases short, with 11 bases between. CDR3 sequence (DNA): TGTGCCAGCAGCGGAGGGGAGGGTCAGCCCCAGCATTTT. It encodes CASSGGEGQPQHF.

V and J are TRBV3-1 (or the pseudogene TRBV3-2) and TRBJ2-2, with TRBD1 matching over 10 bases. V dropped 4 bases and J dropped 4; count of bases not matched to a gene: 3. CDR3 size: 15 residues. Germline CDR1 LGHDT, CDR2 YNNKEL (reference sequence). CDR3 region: CASSRTGGATGELFF. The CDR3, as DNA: TGTGCCAGCAGCCGGACAGGGGGTGCCACCGGGGAGCTGTTTTTT.

CDR3 bases: TGTGCCAGCAGCATAAAAGGTGGCTGGGAGGGTGGCCACGAGCAGTACTTC. Residues: CASSIKGGWEGGHEQYF. The chain uses TRBV21-1 and TRBJ2-7; TRBD2, the table's D call, was not compared with the DNA. TRBV21-1 is reported as a pseudogene. This CDR3 contains 17 residues.

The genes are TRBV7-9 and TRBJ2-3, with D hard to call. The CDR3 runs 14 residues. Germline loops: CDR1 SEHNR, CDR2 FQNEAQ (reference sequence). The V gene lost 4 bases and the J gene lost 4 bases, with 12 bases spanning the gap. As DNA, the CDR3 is TGTGCCAGCAGCTCAGGTACGAGCCCAGATACGCAGTATTTT. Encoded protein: CASSSGTSPDTQYF. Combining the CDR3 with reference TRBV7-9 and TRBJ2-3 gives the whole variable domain DTGVSQNPRHKITKRGQNVTFRCDPISEHNRLYWYRQTLGQGPEFLTYFQNEAQLEKSRLLSDRFSAERPKGSFSTLEIQRTEQGDSAMYLCASSSGTSPDTQYFGPGTRLTVL.

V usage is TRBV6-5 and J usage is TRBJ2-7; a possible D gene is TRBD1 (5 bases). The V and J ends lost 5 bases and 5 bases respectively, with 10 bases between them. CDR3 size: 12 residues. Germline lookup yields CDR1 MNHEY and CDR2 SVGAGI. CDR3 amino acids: CASSTSGHEQYF. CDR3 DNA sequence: TGTGCCAGCAGTACCTCAGGGCACGAGCAGTACTTC.

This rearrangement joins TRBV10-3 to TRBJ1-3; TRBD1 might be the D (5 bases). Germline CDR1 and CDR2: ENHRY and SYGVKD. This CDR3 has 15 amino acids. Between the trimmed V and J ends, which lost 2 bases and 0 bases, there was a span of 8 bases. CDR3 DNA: TGTGCCATCAGTGAGGGACATAACTCTGGAAACACCATATATTTT. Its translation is CAISEGHNSGNTIYF.

CDR3 loop: CASSDYYSGEDTQYF. DNA of the CDR3: TGTGCCAGCAGTGACTACTATAGCGGGGAAGATACGCAGTATTTT. The V and J genes are TRBV2 and TRBJ2-3; 8 positions match TRBD2. CDR1 SNHLY and CDR2 FYNNEI come from the germline V gene. After removal of 3 bases from V and 5 bases from J, the junction contained 7 bases not matched to a gene. This CDR3 contains 15 residues.

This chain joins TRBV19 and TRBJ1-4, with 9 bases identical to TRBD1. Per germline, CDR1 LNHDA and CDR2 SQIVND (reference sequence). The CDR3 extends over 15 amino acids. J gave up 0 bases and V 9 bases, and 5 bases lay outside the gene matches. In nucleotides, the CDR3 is TGTGCCAGCTGTGACAGGGGGACAACTAATGAAAAACTGTTTTTT. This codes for CASCDRGTTNEKLFF.

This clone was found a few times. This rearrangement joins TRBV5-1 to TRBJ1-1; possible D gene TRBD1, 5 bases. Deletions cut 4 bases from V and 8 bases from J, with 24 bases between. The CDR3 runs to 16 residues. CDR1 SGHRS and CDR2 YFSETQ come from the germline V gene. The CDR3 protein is CASSPRLERGRWEAFF. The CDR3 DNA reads TGCGCCAGCAGCCCAAGACTTGAAAGGGGTAGGTGGGAAGCTTTCTTT.

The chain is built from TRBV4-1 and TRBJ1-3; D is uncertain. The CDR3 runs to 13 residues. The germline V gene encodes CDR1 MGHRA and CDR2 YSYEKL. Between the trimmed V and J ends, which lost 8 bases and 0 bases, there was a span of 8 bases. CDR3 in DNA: TGCGCCAGCTCATCAGGCTCTGGAAACACCATATATTTT. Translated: CASSSGSGNTIYF.

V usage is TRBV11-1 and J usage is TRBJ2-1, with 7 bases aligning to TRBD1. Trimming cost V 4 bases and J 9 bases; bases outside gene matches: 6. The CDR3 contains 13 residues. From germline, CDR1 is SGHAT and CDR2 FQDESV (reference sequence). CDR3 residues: CASSYGQAVEQFF. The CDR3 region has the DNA TGTGCCAGCAGCTACGGACAGGCGGTTGAGCAGTTCTTC.

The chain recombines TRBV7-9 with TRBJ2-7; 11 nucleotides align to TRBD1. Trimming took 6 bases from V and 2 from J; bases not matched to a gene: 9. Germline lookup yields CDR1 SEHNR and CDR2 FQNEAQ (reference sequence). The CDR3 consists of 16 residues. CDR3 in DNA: TGTGCCAGCAGGGGGACAGGGGGTGAACTCGCCTACGAGCAGTACTTC. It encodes CASRGTGGELAYEQYF.